The 8 T cell receptor beta chains presented below share a single source sample, sequenced in a study of T cell responses to AZD1222 COVID-19 vaccine (dated by TCRdb to the early 2020s). The library was made by the immunoSEQ multiplex PCR assay. This is the immuneACCESS table as TCRdb keeps it, with only in-frame sequences that have V and J called. A part of the clones is gone; compared with another copy, unresolved V genes explain less than half, and the rest is unexplained. Counted in this sample were 150,000 to 200,000 clones; 85% to 95% of them appeared once. The ten largest clones capture about 3.9% of the sample. The time point label on this specimen signifies: baseline before first vaccination. This sample comprised peripheral blood, obtained on day 0 of AZD1222 vaccination. The origin of the receptors is an adult in good health.

V usage is TRBV28 and J usage is TRBJ1-1; possibly TRBD1 for D (5 bases). Germline loops: CDR1 MDHEN, CDR2 SYDVKM. Trimming took off 5 bases at V and 1 base at J, with 11 bases between the two ends. CDR3 size: 14 residues. The CDR3 here is CASSTRAPNTEAFF. The CDR3, as DNA: TGTGCCAGCAGTACCAGGGCCCCGAACACTGAAGCTTTCTTT.

The CDR3 coding sequence is TGTGCCAGCAGTTTCTGGGGCGCCCCGGAGAATTCACCCCTCCACTTT. Its translation is CASSFWGAPENSPLHF. This chain joins TRBV27 and TRBJ1-6; possibly TRBD1 for D (5 bases). The germline V and J ends were trimmed by 3 bases and 7 bases, with 16 bases remaining between them. The CDR3 loop spans 16 amino acids. In germline, CDR1 is MNHEY, CDR2 SMNVEV (reference sequence).

The chain employs TRBV15 and TRBJ1-4, with D perhaps TRBD1 (5 bases). This CDR3 has 15 amino acids. V was clipped by 0 bases and J by 3 bases, with 8 bases between them. Germline-derived CDR1 and CDR2 are LNHNV and YYDKDF (reference sequence). The CDR3 here is CATSRDPGPNEKLFF. The CDR3 bases are TGTGCCACCAGCAGAGATCCGGGGCCTAATGAAAAACTGTTTTTT. Full variable domain (rest looked up from reference TRBV15 and TRBJ1-4): DAMVIQNPRYQVTQFGKPVTLSCSQTLNHNVMYWYQQKSSQAPKLLFHYYDKDFNNEADTPDNFQSRRPNTSFCFLDIRSPGLGDTAMYLCATSRDPGPNEKLFFGSGTQLSVL.

The V gene is TRBV2, the J gene TRBJ1-2, with 9 positions matching TRBD1. The CDR3 has 13 amino acids. CDR1 and CDR2 (germline): SNHLY, FYNNEI. J lost 3 bases, V lost 7 bases, and 3 bases had no gene match. CDR3 protein: CASTRDRDYGYTF. CDR3 DNA sequence: TGTGCCAGCACCCGGGACAGGGACTATGGCTACACCTTC.

The rearrangement joins TRBV5-1 to TRBJ1-3, with 7 bases that match TRBD1. The J segment lost 0 bases and the V segment lost 7 bases, leaving 7 bases of the junction unmatched. The germline V gene has CDR1 SGHRS and CDR2 YFSETQ. This CDR3 region has 15 residues. This CDR3 reads CASSRDRDSGNTIYF. DNA of the CDR3: TGCGCCAGCTCCCGGGACAGAGACTCTGGAAACACCATATATTTT.

The rearrangement joins TRBV5-1 to TRBJ1-5, with D unresolved. The germline V and J ends were trimmed by 4 bases and 7 bases, with 15 bases remaining between them. CDR3 length: 14 residues. Germline lookup yields CDR1 SGHRS and CDR2 YFSETQ. CDR3 bases: TGCGCCAGCAGCCCCCTCCGGGGAGGACAGCCCCAGCATTTT. Translation gives CASSPLRGGQPQHF.

The chain joins TRBV9 to TRBJ2-7; TRBD2 agrees at 7 bases. Germline V gene sequence: CDR1 SGDLS, CDR2 YYNGEE. The CDR3 covers 15 residues. V was pared by 4 bases and J by 0 bases, with 7 bases of the junction left unmatched. The CDR3 reads CASSSRLADSYEQYF. The CDR3 bases are TGTGCCAGCAGCAGTAGGCTAGCGGACTCCTACGAGCAGTACTTC.

CDR3 DNA sequence: TGTGCCAGCACCCAGACAGGGGTCCCTGCCACTGAAGCTTTCTTT. Translation gives CASTQTGVPATEAFF. J is TRBJ1-1 and V is TRBV6-5, with 8 bases fitting TRBD1. Germline values: CDR1 MNHEY, CDR2 SVGAGI. Trimming at V came to 7 bases and at J to 4 bases, leaving 11 bases not matched to a gene. This CDR3 spans 15 amino acids.